This T cell receptor beta chain is from a study of shared clonotypes between healthy human individuals. The overall study: Per donor, CD8 memory used one plate, CD8 naive used two, CD4 memory used three and CD4 naive used three.

Donors were healthy HIV-negative adults without recent acute infections or vaccinations. Notes on the study in general: The researchers took only blood, and tissue repertoires probably look different.

The ends were cut back, 1 base at V and 8 bases at J, with 7 bases in the middle. This CDR3 spans 12 amino acids. Per germline, CDR1 SGHKS and CDR2 YYEKEE (reference sequence). Using approximately 200 ng DNA, 32,000 or so T cell genomes, the sorted-subset replicate PCRs were run. Measured with immunoSEQ multiplex PCR; TCRdb has only the in-frame clones, and not every one. This table has roughly 1,500,000 clones, 98% appearing once. Points on this clone: Its specificity is not known.

This clonotype was obtained from a young man in good health. The sample consisted of naive CD4+ T cells sorted from blood. As to subset: CD45RA+ positively selected. This sequence joins TRBV5-5 and TRBJ2-1; no firm D call. The CDR3 DNA follows: TGTGCCAGCAGCTTGCCCGATGATGAGCAGTTCTTC. Its protein is CASSLPDDEQFF.